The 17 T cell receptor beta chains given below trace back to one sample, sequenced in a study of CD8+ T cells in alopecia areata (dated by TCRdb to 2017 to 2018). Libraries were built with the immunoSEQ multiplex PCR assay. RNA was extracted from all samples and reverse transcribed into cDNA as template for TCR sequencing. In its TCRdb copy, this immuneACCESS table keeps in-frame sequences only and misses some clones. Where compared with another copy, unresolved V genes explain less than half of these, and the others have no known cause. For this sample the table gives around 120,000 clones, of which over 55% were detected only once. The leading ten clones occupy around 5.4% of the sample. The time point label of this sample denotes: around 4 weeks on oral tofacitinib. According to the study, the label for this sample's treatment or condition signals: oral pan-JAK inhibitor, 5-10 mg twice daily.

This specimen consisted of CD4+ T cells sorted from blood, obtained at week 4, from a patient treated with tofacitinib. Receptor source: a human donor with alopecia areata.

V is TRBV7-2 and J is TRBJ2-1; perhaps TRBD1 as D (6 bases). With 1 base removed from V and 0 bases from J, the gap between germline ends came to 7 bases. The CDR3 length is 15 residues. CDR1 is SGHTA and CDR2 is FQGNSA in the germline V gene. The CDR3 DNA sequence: TGTGCCAGCAGCTTAGACAGGGCCTCCTACAATGAGCAGTTCTTC. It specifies CASSLDRASYNEQFF.

The CDR3 nucleotides read TGTGCCATCAGTGAGTCAGGAGTTGTGAGCACAGATACGCAGTATTTT. Translated, it gives CAISESGVVSTDTQYF. The J gene is TRBJ2-3, the V gene TRBV10-3, with D unresolved. Germline V lookup: CDR1 ENHRY, CDR2 SYGVKD. The CDR3 sequence is 16 residues long. Trimming pared 0 bases from V and 0 bases from J, leaving 10 bases between.

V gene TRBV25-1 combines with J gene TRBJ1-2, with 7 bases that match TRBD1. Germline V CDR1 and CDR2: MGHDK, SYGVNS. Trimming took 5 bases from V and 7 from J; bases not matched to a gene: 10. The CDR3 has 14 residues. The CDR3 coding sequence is TGTGCCAGCAGTAAGACAGGGCGCTTCTCTGGCTACACCTTC. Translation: CASSKTGRFSGYTF.

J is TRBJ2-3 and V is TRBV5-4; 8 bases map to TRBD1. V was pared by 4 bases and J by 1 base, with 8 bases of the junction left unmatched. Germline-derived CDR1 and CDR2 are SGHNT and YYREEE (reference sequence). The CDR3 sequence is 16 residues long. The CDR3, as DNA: TGTGCCAGCAGCCCACAGGGGGTCACTGGCACAGATACGCAGTATTTT. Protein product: CASSPQGVTGTDTQYF. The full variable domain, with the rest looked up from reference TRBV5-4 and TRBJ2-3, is ETGVTQSPTHLIKTRGQQVTLRCSSQSGHNTVSWYQQALGQGPQFIFQYYREEENGRGNFPPRFSGLQFPNYSSELNVNALELDDSALYLCASSPQGVTGTDTQYFGPGTRLTVL.

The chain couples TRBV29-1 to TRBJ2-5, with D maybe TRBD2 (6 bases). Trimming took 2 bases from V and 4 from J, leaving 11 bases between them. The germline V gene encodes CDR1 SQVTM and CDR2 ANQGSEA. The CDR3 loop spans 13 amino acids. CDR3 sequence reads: CSVERSSVETQYF. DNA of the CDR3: TGCAGCGTTGAAAGGTCTAGCGTAGAGACCCAGTACTTC.

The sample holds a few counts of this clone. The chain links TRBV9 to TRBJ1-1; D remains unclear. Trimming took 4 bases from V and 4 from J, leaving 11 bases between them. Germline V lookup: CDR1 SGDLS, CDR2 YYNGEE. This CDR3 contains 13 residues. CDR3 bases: TGTGCCAGCAGCTATAATGAGGGCACTGAAGCTTTCTTT. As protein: CASSYNEGTEAFF.

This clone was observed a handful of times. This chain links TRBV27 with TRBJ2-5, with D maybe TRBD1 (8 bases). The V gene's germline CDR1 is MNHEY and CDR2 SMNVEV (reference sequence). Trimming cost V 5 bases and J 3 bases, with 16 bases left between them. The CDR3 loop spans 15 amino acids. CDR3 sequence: CASSLDRGGEETQYF. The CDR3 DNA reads TGTGCCAGCAGTCTAGACAGGGGAGGGGAAGAGACCCAGTACTTC.

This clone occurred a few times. CDR3 nucleotides: TGCGCCAGCAGACCGACAACAGGGGAGTATGGCTACACCTTC. Its translation: CASRPTTGEYGYTF. The rearrangement links TRBV5-1 to TRBJ1-2, with TRBD1 identical over 7 bases. From germline, CDR1 is SGHRS and CDR2 YFSETQ. The length of the CDR3 is 14 residues. V dropped 5 bases and J dropped 5; count of bases not matched to a gene: 9.

The CDR3 DNA follows: TGTGCCAGCAGCCAAGGGGACCGAAGGCAGTTCTTC. It specifies CASSQGDRRQFF. The gene calls are TRBV14 and TRBJ2-1, with D perhaps given as TRBD1 or TRBD2 (5 bases each). This CDR3 has 12 amino acids. Trimming removed 1 base at V and 12 bases at J, with 10 bases between. Germline values: CDR1 SGHDN, CDR2 FVKESK.

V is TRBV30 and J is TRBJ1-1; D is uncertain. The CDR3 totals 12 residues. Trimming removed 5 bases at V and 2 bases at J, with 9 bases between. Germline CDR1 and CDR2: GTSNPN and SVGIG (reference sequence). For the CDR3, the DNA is TGTGCCTGGGCCGACTTCAACACTGAAGCTTTCTTT. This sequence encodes CAWADFNTEAFF.

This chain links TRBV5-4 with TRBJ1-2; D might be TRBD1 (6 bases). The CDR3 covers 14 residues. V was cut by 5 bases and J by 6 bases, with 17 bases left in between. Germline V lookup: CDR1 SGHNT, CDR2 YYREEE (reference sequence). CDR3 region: CASRRGRVKDGYTF. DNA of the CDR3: TGTGCCAGCAGGAGGGGGAGGGTAAAGGATGGCTACACCTTC.

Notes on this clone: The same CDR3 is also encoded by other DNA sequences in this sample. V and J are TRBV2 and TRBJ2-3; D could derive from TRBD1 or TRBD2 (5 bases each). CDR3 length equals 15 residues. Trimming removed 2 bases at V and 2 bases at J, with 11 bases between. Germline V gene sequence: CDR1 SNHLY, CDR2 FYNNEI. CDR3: CASSERQGATDTQYF. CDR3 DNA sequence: TGTGCCAGCAGTGAAAGGCAGGGAGCCACAGATACGCAGTATTTT.

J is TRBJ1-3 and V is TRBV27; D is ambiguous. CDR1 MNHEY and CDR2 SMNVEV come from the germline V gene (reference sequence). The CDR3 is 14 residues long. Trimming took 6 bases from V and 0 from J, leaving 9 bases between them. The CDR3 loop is CASRPSFSGNTIYF. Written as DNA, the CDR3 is TGTGCCAGCAGACCCAGCTTCTCTGGAAACACCATATATTTT.

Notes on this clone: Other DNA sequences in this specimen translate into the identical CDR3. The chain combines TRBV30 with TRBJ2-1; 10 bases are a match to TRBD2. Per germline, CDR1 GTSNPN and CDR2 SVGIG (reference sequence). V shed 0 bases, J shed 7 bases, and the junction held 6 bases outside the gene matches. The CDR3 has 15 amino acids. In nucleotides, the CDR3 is TGTGCCTGGAGTGTAGGCCTAGCGGGAGTAAATGAGCAGTTCTTC. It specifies CAWSVGLAGVNEQFF.

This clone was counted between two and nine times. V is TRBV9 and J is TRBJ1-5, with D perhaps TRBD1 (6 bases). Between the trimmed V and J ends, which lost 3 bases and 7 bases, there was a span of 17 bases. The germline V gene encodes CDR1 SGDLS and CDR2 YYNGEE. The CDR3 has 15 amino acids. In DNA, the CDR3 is TGTGCCAGCAGCGCAGCCCAGGGGCAGGGGCAGCCCCAGCATTTT. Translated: CASSAAQGQGQPQHF.

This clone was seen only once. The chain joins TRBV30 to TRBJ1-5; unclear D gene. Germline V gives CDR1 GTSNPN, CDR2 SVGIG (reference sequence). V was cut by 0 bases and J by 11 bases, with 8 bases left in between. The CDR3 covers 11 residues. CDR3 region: CAWSVAEAQHF. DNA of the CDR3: TGTGCCTGGAGTGTGGCGGAAGCCCAGCATTTT.

The CDR3 sequence: CASRESGAHIQYF. In DNA form, the CDR3 reads TGTGCCAGCAGGGAGTCCGGGGCCCACATTCAGTACTTC. The rearrangement uses TRBV6-5 and TRBJ2-4, with D tentatively TRBD1 or TRBD2 (5 bases each). Germline loops: CDR1 MNHEY, CDR2 SVGAGI. This CDR3 contains 13 residues. V was cut by 6 bases and J by 8 bases, with 14 bases left in between.